A selection of T cell receptor beta chains follows, all from one sample in a study of shared clonotypes between healthy human individuals. Method: immunoSEQ multiplex PCR; TCRdb's copy keeps in-frame clones and lacks some. The table lists millions of clones, approximately 95% of them singletons. Material: naive CD4+ T cells sorted from blood. The receptors were sampled from a man between 18 and 29 years old in good health. The CDR3 runs from the conserved cysteine through the conserved F or W. A D gene is named only where the DNA matches it firmly. Rows may omit the clone size; those that give it use once, few, many or a size class.

abundance: once
v_gene: TRBV29-1
d_gene: .
j_gene: TRBJ2-5
CDR3aa: CSARGDPETQYF
CDR3nt: TGCAGCGCTCGAGGGGACCCAGAGACCCAGTACTTC

abundance: .
v_gene: TRBV5-6
d_gene: .
j_gene: TRBJ1-1
CDR3aa: CASSLDRVFGLRTEAFF
CDR3nt: TGTGCCAGCAGCTTGGATCGAGTTTTCGGTTTAAGGACTGAAGCTTTCTTT

abundance: .
v_gene: TRBV20-1
d_gene: .
j_gene: TRBJ2-1
CDR3aa: CSASWGAEQFF
CDR3nt: TGCAGTGCTAGTTGGGGAGCTGAGCAGTTCTTC

abundance: .
v_gene: TRBV18
d_gene: .
j_gene: TRBJ2-7
CDR3aa: CASSQDPQGREQYF
CDR3nt: TGTGCCAGCTCACAGGACCCACAGGGACGGGAGCAGTACTTC

abundance: .
v_gene: TRBV5-4
d_gene: TRBD1
j_gene: TRBJ2-1
CDR3aa: CASSLDRGLTDEQFF
CDR3nt: TGTGCCAGCAGCTTGGACAGGGGGCTTACGGATGAGCAGTTCTTC

abundance: .
v_gene: TRBV6-5
d_gene: TRBD1
j_gene: TRBJ1-2
CDR3aa: CASSYGPGQGHYGYTF
CDR3nt: TGTGCCAGCAGTTACGGCCCAGGACAGGGTCACTATGGCTACACCTTC

abundance: .
v_gene: TRBV6-5
d_gene: .
j_gene: TRBJ2-7
CDR3aa: CATFSSYYEQYF
CDR3nt: TGTGCCACGTTCTCAAGTTATTACGAGCAGTACTTC

abundance: .
v_gene: TRBV7-8
d_gene: TRBD1
j_gene: TRBJ1-3
CDR3aa: CASSRRTPGGTGNTIYF
CDR3nt: TGTGCCAGCAGCCGCCGCACCCCAGGGGGCACTGGAAACACCATATATTTT

abundance: .
v_gene: TRBV30
d_gene: .
j_gene: TRBJ2-2
CDR3aa: CAWAGTWDTGELFF
CDR3nt: TGTGCCTGGGCCGGGACATGGGACACCGGGGAGCTGTTTTTT

abundance: .
v_gene: TRBV6-1
d_gene: .
j_gene: TRBJ2-7
CDR3aa: CASSEGGYGAYEQYF
CDR3nt: TGTGCCAGCAGTGAGGGCGGATACGGGGCCTACGAGCAGTACTTC

abundance: once
v_gene: TRBV5-4
d_gene: .
j_gene: TRBJ1-2
CDR3aa: CASSPRDIYGYTF
CDR3nt: TGTGCCAGCAGCCCCCGGGACATCTATGGCTACACCTTC

abundance: .
v_gene: TRBV7-2
d_gene: .
j_gene: TRBJ2-7
CDR3aa: CASSWARGRQYF
CDR3nt: TGTGCCAGCAGTTGGGCACGGGGGCGGCAGTACTTC

abundance: .
v_gene: TRBV4-1
d_gene: .
j_gene: TRBJ1-5
CDR3aa: CASSHGVNNQPQHF
CDR3nt: TGCGCCAGCAGCCACGGAGTGAATAATCAGCCCCAGCATTTT

abundance: .
v_gene: TRBV6-5
d_gene: TRBD2
j_gene: TRBJ2-2
CDR3aa: CASRAGANTGELFF
CDR3nt: TGTGCCAGCCGGGCGGGGGCGAACACCGGGGAGCTGTTTTTT

abundance: .
v_gene: TRBV18
d_gene: .
j_gene: TRBJ1-2
CDR3aa: CASSPAGFDGYTF
CDR3nt: TGTGCCAGCTCACCAGCCGGGTTCGACGGCTACACCTTC

abundance: .
v_gene: TRBV2
d_gene: TRBD2
j_gene: TRBJ2-2
CDR3aa: CASSEEGLAGASNTGELFF
CDR3nt: TGTGCCAGCAGTGAAGAGGGACTAGCGGGGGCTTCGAACACCGGGGAGCTGTTTTTT

abundance: .
v_gene: TRBV10-3
d_gene: .
j_gene: TRBJ1-5
CDR3aa: CAISEYTSQPQHF
CDR3nt: TGTGCCATCAGTGAGTATACGAGTCAGCCCCAGCATTTT

abundance: once
v_gene: TRBV6-1
d_gene: .
j_gene: TRBJ2-1
CDR3aa: CASSEVYNEQFF
CDR3nt: TGTGCCAGCAGTGAAGTTTACAATGAGCAGTTCTTC

abundance: .
v_gene: TRBV5-8
d_gene: .
j_gene: TRBJ2-3
CDR3aa: CASSLWGTTDTQYF
CDR3nt: TGTGCCAGCAGCTTGTGGGGGACCACAGATACGCAGTATTTT

abundance: .
v_gene: TRBV6-1
d_gene: .
j_gene: TRBJ1-1
CDR3aa: CASSEEGQWVSARTEAFF
CDR3nt: TGTGCCAGCAGTGAAGAAGGACAGTGGGTTAGTGCGAGGACTGAAGCTTTCTTT

abundance: .
v_gene: TRBV19
d_gene: .
j_gene: TRBJ1-2
CDR3aa: CASSIWQGYGYTF
CDR3nt: TGTGCCAGTAGTATCTGGCAGGGGTATGGCTACACCTTC

abundance: once
v_gene: TRBV5-1
d_gene: TRBD2
j_gene: TRBJ2-3
CDR3aa: CASSSTSGGTDTQYF
CDR3nt: TGCGCCAGCAGCTCAACTAGCGGAGGCACAGATACGCAGTATTTT

abundance: .
v_gene: TRBV5-1
d_gene: TRBD1
j_gene: TRBJ2-3
CDR3aa: CASNRGLSTDTQYF
CDR3nt: TGCGCCAGTAACAGGGGGCTAAGCACAGATACGCAGTATTTT

abundance: .
v_gene: TRBV4-3
d_gene: TRBD1
j_gene: TRBJ2-7
CDR3aa: CASSQGLPGTGSPYEQYF
CDR3nt: TGCGCCAGCAGCCAAGGACTTCCCGGGACAGGGTCCCCCTACGAGCAGTACTTC

abundance: .
v_gene: TRBV4-3
d_gene: .
j_gene: TRBJ1-3
CDR3aa: CASSQDRLAANTIYF
CDR3nt: TGCGCCAGCAGCCAAGATCGCTTAGCGGCGAACACCATATATTTT

abundance: .
v_gene: TRBV29-1
d_gene: .
j_gene: TRBJ1-3
CDR3aa: CSVDSAQVSGNTIYF
CDR3nt: TGCAGCGTTGATTCGGCACAAGTCTCTGGAAACACCATATATTTT

abundance: .
v_gene: TRBV4-3
d_gene: TRBD1
j_gene: TRBJ2-7
CDR3aa: CASSQGQGSYEQYF
CDR3nt: TGCGCCAGCAGCCAGGGACAGGGGTCCTACGAGCAGTACTTC

abundance: .
v_gene: TRBV25-1
d_gene: .
j_gene: TRBJ1-3
CDR3aa: CASSVSSGNTIYF
CDR3nt: TGTGCCAGCAGTGTTTCCTCTGGAAACACCATATATTTT

abundance: .
v_gene: TRBV7-9
d_gene: .
j_gene: TRBJ2-6
CDR3aa: CASGKGEGNVLTF
CDR3nt: TGTGCCAGCGGTAAAGGGGAAGGCAACGTCCTGACTTTC

abundance: many
v_gene: TRBV5-6
d_gene: .
j_gene: TRBJ2-3
CDR3aa: CASSFRGFFPTSTDTQYF
CDR3nt: TGTGCCAGCAGCTTTCGTGGGTTTTTCCCCACAAGCACAGATACGCAGTATTTT

abundance: .
v_gene: TRBV5-1
d_gene: TRBD1
j_gene: TRBJ1-3
CDR3aa: CASRLGQGNTIYF
CDR3nt: TGCGCCAGCAGATTGGGACAGGGAAACACCATATATTTT

abundance: once
v_gene: TRBV5-1
d_gene: .
j_gene: TRBJ1-5
CDR3aa: CASSEDGRNQPQHF
CDR3nt: TGCGCCAGCAGCGAGGACGGTCGAAATCAGCCCCAGCATTTT

abundance: .
v_gene: TRBV2
d_gene: .
j_gene: TRBJ1-5
CDR3aa: CASSREPGSNQPQHF
CDR3nt: TGTGCCAGCAGTAGAGAACCTGGCAGCAATCAGCCCCAGCATTTT

abundance: .
v_gene: TRBV9
d_gene: .
j_gene: TRBJ1-3
CDR3aa: CASSVADRGSGNTIYF
CDR3nt: TGTGCCAGCAGCGTAGCCGACCGGGGCTCTGGAAACACCATATATTTT

abundance: .
v_gene: TRBV4-1
d_gene: TRBD1
j_gene: TRBJ1-2
CDR3aa: CASSQDGQGGGYTF
CDR3nt: TGCGCCAGCAGCCAAGACGGACAGGGCGGTGGCTACACCTTC

abundance: .
v_gene: TRBV18
d_gene: .
j_gene: TRBJ1-5
CDR3aa: CASSPGREDNQPQHF
CDR3nt: TGTGCCAGCTCACCAGGCAGGGAGGACAATCAGCCCCAGCATTTT

abundance: .
v_gene: TRBV7-9
d_gene: .
j_gene: TRBJ1-2
CDR3aa: CASTHSQGNSYTF
CDR3nt: TGTGCCAGCACCCATTCCCAGGGAAACTCCTACACCTTC

abundance: .
v_gene: TRBV6-1
d_gene: .
j_gene: TRBJ1-5
CDR3aa: CASHSYSNQPQHF
CDR3nt: TGTGCCAGTCACAGTTATAGCAATCAGCCCCAGCATTTT

abundance: .
v_gene: TRBV5-1
d_gene: .
j_gene: TRBJ2-3
CDR3aa: CASLRGQGTDTQYF
CDR3nt: TGCGCCAGCCTGAGGGGCCAGGGCACAGATACGCAGTATTTT